Each of the 8 T cell receptor beta chains below was sequenced from the same sample in a study of blood T cell repertoires in COVID-19. TCRdb's table, derived via immunoSEQ multiplex PCR, lists solely in-frame clones and lacks some. Of some 70,000 clones listed, about nine tenths were seen once; the top ten hold 6% to 8%. Sequencing was performed on peripheral blood. Receptors originate from a woman aged 80 or older with active COVID-19.

The chain carries TRBV7-3 and TRBJ2-2; the D gene is possibly TRBD2 (6 bases). CDR1 is SGHTA, CDR2 FQGTGA, per germline. V was cut by 3 bases and J by 0 bases, with 11 bases left in between. The CDR3 is 16 residues long. This chain's CDR3 is CASSFGSGPNTGELFF. The CDR3 DNA reads TGTGCCAGCAGCTTCGGGAGCGGACCGAACACCGGGGAGCTGTTTTTT.

The chain recombines TRBV16 with TRBJ2-5, with D perhaps matching TRBD2 (5 bases). This CDR3 region has 16 residues. Trimming stripped 4 bases from V and 1 base from J, with 16 bases between. Germline CDR1 reads KGHSY; CDR2 reads FQNENV. CDR3 in amino acids: CASSPTRLLPQETQYF. CDR3 coding DNA: TGTGCCAGCAGCCCTACTAGACTCCTTCCCCAAGAGACCCAGTACTTC.

The genes are TRBV29-1 and TRBJ1-1, with D uncertain. Trimming pared 5 bases from V and 5 bases from J, leaving 18 bases between. The germline CDR1 and CDR2 sequences are SQVTM and ANQGSEA. The CDR3 is 14 amino acids. The CDR3 protein is CSVKVEGRKTEAFF. In DNA form, the CDR3 reads TGCAGCGTTAAGGTAGAAGGGAGGAAGACTGAAGCTTTCTTT.

V gene TRBV5-4 combines with J gene TRBJ2-2; the D is unclear. V lost 0 bases and J 2 bases, leaving 11 bases between the germline ends. The CDR3 consists of 16 residues. The germline gives CDR1 SGHNT, CDR2 YYREEE (reference sequence). The CDR3, as DNA: TGTGCCAGCAGCTTGGATCTCAGGCTAAACACCGGGGAGCTGTTTTTT. Protein product: CASSLDLRLNTGELFF.

V is TRBV9 and J is TRBJ2-2; 13 bases match TRBD2. This CDR3 has 17 amino acids. The V gene end was trimmed by 4 bases and the J gene end by 2 bases; junction bases not matched to a gene: 5. In germline, CDR1 is SGDLS, CDR2 YYNGEE. The CDR3 DNA reads as TGTGCCAGCAGCCACGGACTAGCGGGAGATAACACCGGGGAGCTGTTTTTT. Its translation: CASSHGLAGDNTGELFF. The whole variable domain, filled in from reference TRBV9 and TRBJ2-2, reads DSGVTQTPKHLITATGQRVTLRCSPRSGDLSVYWYQQSLDQGLQFLIQYYNGEERAKGNILERFSAQQFPDLHSELNLSSLELGDSALYFCASSHGLAGDNTGELFFGEGSRLTVL.

The CDR3 here is CASSISGQETQYF. In nucleotides, the CDR3 is TGTGCCAGCAGCATTAGCGGGCAAGAGACCCAGTACTTC. This chain links TRBV11-2 with TRBJ2-5, with 7 bases lining up with TRBD2. CDR3 length equals 13 residues. CDR1 is SGHAT, CDR2 FQNNGV, per germline. V lost 5 bases to trimming and J lost 2 bases; unmatched junction nucleotides: 2.

The chain recombines TRBV25-1 with TRBJ1-2, with 7 bases aligning to TRBD1. This CDR3 has 12 amino acids. V shed 8 bases and J 2 bases; nucleotides not matched to a gene: 2. Germline CDR1 and CDR2: MGHDK and SYGVNS. The CDR3 bases are TGTGCCAGCCTGGGACAGAACTATGGCTACACCTTC. Translated, it gives CASLGQNYGYTF.

This clone occurred once. The chain joins TRBV29-1 to TRBJ2-1; TRBD1 matches at 7 bases. The germline CDR1 and CDR2 sequences are SQVTM and ANQGSEA. The CDR3 has 14 residues. Trimming took 5 bases from V and 8 from J; bases not matched to a gene: 12. The CDR3 here is CSVKPPTGWDEQFF. In DNA form, the CDR3 reads TGCAGCGTTAAGCCCCCGACAGGGTGGGATGAGCAGTTCTTC.